A single T cell receptor beta chain is shown here with its context. RNA transcripts served as the template for amplifying TCR beta CDR3 regions. First-round RT-PCR of the TCR CDR3 relied on the HTBI primer set. In TCRdb, the multiplex PCR reads were re-called with MiXCR into one record per CDR3 protein. The sample lists a few hundred thousand distinct CDR3 sequences, roughly 14% occurring once. The entry originates in a study of T cells in Graves' hyperthyroidism and ophthalmopathy. The CDR3 runs 16 residues. Germline V gives CDR1 MGHRA, CDR2 YSYEKL. The ends were cut back, 1 base at V and 8 bases at J, with 17 bases in the middle.

The V call is TRBV4-1, the J call TRBJ2-2, with D tentatively TRBD1 (6 bases). This TCR came from a woman aged 18 to 35 with Graves' hyperthyroidism. Material for sequencing was blood. CDR3 nucleotides: TGCGCCAGCAGCCAAGTTTCGGGTGGGGGCACGGGGGAGCTGTTTTTT. Residues: CASSQVSGGGTGELFF.